Listed below are T cell receptor beta chains from one sample, sequenced in a study of identical twins. Each CDR3 protein is one row after TCRdb ran MiXCR on the 5' RACE reads. The repertoire includes 1.5 million to 2 million distinct CDR3 sequences, under 35% of them detected once, and less than 0.35% sits in the top ten. Sequences were obtained from cord blood. These receptors were obtained from a newborn girl in good health. CDR3s include the opening cysteine and the closing phenylalanine or tryptophan. Each record gives: CDR3 protein, CDR3 DNA, clone size, D gene, V gene, J gene. D genes are given only for firm matches. Expanded clones are given a class, and other clones once, few, many or no size at all.

CATTDRGLHEQYF	TGTGCCACGACGGACAGGGGGCTACACGAGCAGTACTTC	few	TRBD1	TRBV10-3	TRBJ2-7
CASSQMVAGVSDTQYF	TGTGCCAGCAGCCAAATGGTAGCGGGAGTGTCAGATACGCAGTATTTT	.	TRBD2	TRBV4-2	TRBJ2-3
CASSSRGAGADYNEQFF	TGCGCCAGCAGCTCTCGGGGAGCGGGGGCCGATTACAATGAGCAGTTCTTC	.	TRBD2	TRBV4-1	TRBJ2-1
CASSRQPSSYNEQYF	TGTGCCAGCAGTCGACAGCCCAGCTCCTACAATGAGCAGTACTTC	.	.	TRBV28	TRBJ2-7
CASSALAGVFWNEQFF	TGTGCCAGCAGCGCACTAGCGGGAGTCTTTTGGAATGAGCAGTTCTTC	.	TRBD2	TRBV11-1	TRBJ2-1
CASSEFGDTDTQYF	TGCGCCAGCAGTGAGTTCGGGGACACAGATACGCAGTATTTT	few	.	TRBV10-2	TRBJ2-3
CSVEPGQIVDTQYF	TGCAGCGTTGAACCTGGACAGATCGTGGATACGCAGTATTTT	.	.	TRBV29-1	TRBJ2-3
CASSSPRTGRDGYTF	TGTGCCAGCAGTTCTCCCCGGACAGGGCGCGATGGCTACACCTTC	few	TRBD1	TRBV27	TRBJ1-2
CASSLAPSGFYNEQFF	TGTGCCAGCAGCTTAGCTCCTAGCGGATTCTACAATGAGCAGTTCTTC	.	TRBD2	TRBV11-3	TRBJ2-1
CASSLGGLAKDTQYF	TGTGCCAGCAGCTTAGGGGGACTAGCTAAAGATACGCAGTATTTT	.	TRBD2	TRBV7-2	TRBJ2-3
CASSDLLTGGTEAFF	TGTGCCAGCAGTGACCTCCTGACAGGGGGCACTGAAGCTTTCTTT	.	TRBD1	TRBV25-1	TRBJ1-1
CASSLGGTSSYNEQFF	TGTGCCAGCAGCTTAGGTGGGACGAGCTCCTACAATGAGCAGTTCTTC	many	.	TRBV5-5	TRBJ2-1
CSASTLGEQYF	TGCAGTGCTAGTACCCTGGGCGAGCAGTACTTC	few	.	TRBV20-1	TRBJ2-7
CASSLSRGANYGYTF	TGTGCCAGCAGTTTATCGAGAGGGGCTAACTATGGCTACACCTTC	.	.	TRBV27	TRBJ1-2
CAWSRDKISPLHF	TGTGCCTGGAGCCGGGACAAGATTTCACCCCTCCACTTT	few	.	TRBV30	TRBJ1-6
CASSSNRRNTEAFF	TGTGCCAGCAGCTCTAACAGGAGGAACACTGAAGCTTTCTTT	once	.	TRBV7-9	TRBJ1-1
CASSYSGGTEKLFF	TGTGCCAGCAGTTATTCAGGGGGCACTGAAAAACTGTTTTTT	.	TRBD1	TRBV12-3/TRBV12-4	TRBJ1-4
CASSLAGGPDEQYF	TGTGCCAGCAGCTTAGCGGGAGGGCCGGACGAGCAGTACTTC	many	TRBD2	TRBV7-2	TRBJ2-7
CASSSGWTNEKLFF	TGTGCCAGCAGCTCAGGGTGGACTAATGAAAAACTGTTTTTT	.	.	TRBV7-9	TRBJ1-4
CASSLGPSPSYEQYF	TGTGCCAGCAGCTTAGGGCCTTCTCCTTCCTACGAGCAGTACTTC	.	.	TRBV7-9	TRBJ2-7
CASSLAGTGVSHTEAYF	TGCGCCAGCAGCTTGGCCGGGACAGGGGTGTCACACACTGAAGCTTACTTT	.	TRBD1	TRBV5-1	TRBJ1-1
CAIREGTPNSPLHF	TGTGCCATCCGAGAGGGGACCCCAAATTCACCCCTCCACTTT	.	.	TRBV10-3	TRBJ1-6
CASLAGTGYIHGYTF	TGTGCCAGCCTTGCTGGGACAGGGTATATCCATGGCTACACCTTC	few	TRBD1	TRBV12-3/TRBV12-4	TRBJ1-2
CASSPAGTGKNEQYF	TGTGCCAGCAGTCCCGCCGGGACAGGGAAGAACGAGCAGTACTTC	once	TRBD1	TRBV28	TRBJ2-7
CAINTLPDRSSRANVLTF	TGTGCCATCAACACCCTTCCCGACAGGTCTAGTAGGGCCAACGTCCTGACTTTC	.	.	TRBV10-3	TRBJ2-6
CSARSGLAGGSYEQYF	TGCAGTGCTAGATCGGGACTAGCGGGAGGGAGCTACGAGCAGTACTTC	.	TRBD2	TRBV20-1	TRBJ2-7
CSARAQGGLNQPQHF	TGCAGTGCTAGGGCCCAAGGGGGCCTCAATCAGCCCCAGCATTTT	.	TRBD1	TRBV20-1	TRBJ1-5
CSASRDPNSPLHF	TGCAGTGCCTCCCGGGACCCTAATTCACCCCTCCACTTT	.	.	TRBV20-1	TRBJ1-6
CSARDPDRAFSFYGYTF	TGCAGTGCTAGAGACCCGGACAGGGCCTTCAGCTTCTATGGCTACACCTTC	.	TRBD1	TRBV20-1	TRBJ1-2
CASSSSTGTGGLYTF	TGCGCCAGCAGCTCCTCCACCGGGACAGGGGGCCTATACACCTTC	.	TRBD1	TRBV5-1	TRBJ1-2
CASSVLPRDEQFF	TGTGCCAGCAGCGTGCTCCCCCGAGACGAGCAGTTCTTC	few	.	TRBV9	TRBJ2-1